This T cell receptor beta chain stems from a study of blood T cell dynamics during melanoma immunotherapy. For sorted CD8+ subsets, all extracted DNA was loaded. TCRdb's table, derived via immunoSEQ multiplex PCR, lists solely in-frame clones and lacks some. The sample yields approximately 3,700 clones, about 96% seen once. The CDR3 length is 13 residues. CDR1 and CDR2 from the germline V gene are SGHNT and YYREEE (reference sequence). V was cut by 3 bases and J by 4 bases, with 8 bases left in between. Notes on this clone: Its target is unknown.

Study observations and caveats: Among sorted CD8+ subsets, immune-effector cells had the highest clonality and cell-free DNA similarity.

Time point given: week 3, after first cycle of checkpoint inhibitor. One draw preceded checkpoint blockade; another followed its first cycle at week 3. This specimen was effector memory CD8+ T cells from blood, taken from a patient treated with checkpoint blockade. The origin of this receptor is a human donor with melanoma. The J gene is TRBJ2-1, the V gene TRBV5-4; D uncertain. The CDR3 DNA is TGTGCCAGCAGCTATCAGAGGTACAATGAGCAGTTCTTC. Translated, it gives CASSYQRYNEQFF.